Below are 6 T cell receptor beta chains sequenced from a single sample in a study of control samples from healthy donors and cancer patients. The repertoire was sequenced with immunoSEQ multiplex PCR; TCRdb's copy has only in-frame clones and lacks some. The profile shows roughly 120,000 clones, 80% to 95% of them singletons. The sequenced material came from blood. Source of these receptors: a young woman in good health.

The chain couples TRBV11-3 to TRBJ1-1; TRBD1 is a possible D gene (5 bases). From germline, CDR1 is SGHNT and CDR2 YENEEA. The CDR3 is 13 residues long. V shed 5 bases and J shed 3 bases, with 10 bases lying between them. In nucleotides, the CDR3 is TGTGCCAGCAGCCCTCGGGGACACACTGAAGCTTTCTTT. It is translated as CASSPRGHTEAFF.

The V call is TRBV7-2, the J call TRBJ2-5; D might be TRBD1 or TRBD2, each matching 5 bases. Trimming shortened V by 7 bases and J by 2 bases, and 11 bases separated the two germline ends. This CDR3 is 13 amino acids long. The V gene's germline CDR1 is SGHTA and CDR2 FQGNSA. For the CDR3, the DNA is TGTGCCAGCACGGGGCTAGAACAAGAGACCCAGTACTTC. It encodes CASTGLEQETQYF.

The chain combines TRBV5-5 with TRBJ1-2; a possible D gene is TRBD1 (5 bases). Trimming removed 0 bases from V and 8 bases from J, with 11 bases in between. The germline gives CDR1 SGHKS, CDR2 YYEKEE (reference sequence). The CDR3 is made up of 13 amino acids. CDR3 region: CASSLEAGKGYTF. In DNA, the CDR3 is TGTGCCAGCAGCTTGGAGGCAGGGAAAGGCTACACCTTC.

The J gene is TRBJ1-1, the V gene TRBV2; perhaps TRBD1 as D (5 bases). V dropped 1 base and J dropped 10 bases, with 13 bases sitting between them. CDR1 is SNHLY, CDR2 FYNNEI, per germline. The CDR3 has 13 residues. CDR3 bases: TGTGCCAGCAGTGAAGGACCCAGGGTTTCAGCTTTCTTT. As protein: CASSEGPRVSAFF.

The chain recombines TRBV7-2 with TRBJ2-7; TRBD2 agrees at 10 bases. From germline, CDR1 is SGHTA and CDR2 FQGNSA. The junction had 1 base not matched to a gene; V was cut back by 1 base and J by 4 bases. The CDR3 length is 14 residues. The CDR3: CASSLELAGYEQYF. The CDR3 DNA sequence: TGTGCCAGCAGCTTAGAACTAGCGGGGTACGAGCAGTACTTC. Drawing the rest from reference TRBV7-2 and TRBJ2-7, the complete variable domain is GAGVSQSPSNKVTEKGKDVELRCDPISGHTALYWYRQSLGQGLEFLIYFQGNSAPDKSGLPSDRFSAERTGGSVSTLTIQRTQQEDSAVYLCASSLELAGYEQYFGPGTRLTVT.

This CDR3 reads CASGFLSRGTDSGANVLTF. The CDR3 nucleotides read TGTGCTAGTGGTTTCCTCTCCAGGGGGACAGACTCTGGGGCCAACGTCCTGACTTTC. The chain employs TRBV12-5 and TRBJ2-6; 7 nucleotides agree with TRBD1. Looked up from germline, CDR1 is LGHNT and CDR2 is FRNRAP. The CDR3 runs 19 residues. J was trimmed by 0 bases and V by 3 bases; bases with no gene match: 11.